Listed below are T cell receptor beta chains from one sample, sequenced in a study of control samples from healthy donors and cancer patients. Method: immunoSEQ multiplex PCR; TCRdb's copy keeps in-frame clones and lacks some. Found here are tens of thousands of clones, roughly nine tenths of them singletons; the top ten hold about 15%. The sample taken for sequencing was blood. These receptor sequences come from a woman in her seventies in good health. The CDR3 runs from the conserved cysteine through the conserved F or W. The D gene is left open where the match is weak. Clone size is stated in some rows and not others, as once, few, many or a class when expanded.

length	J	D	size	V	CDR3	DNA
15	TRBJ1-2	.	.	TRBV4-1	CASSQVERSNYGYTF	TGCGCCAGCAGCCAAGTCGAGAGGTCCAACTATGGCTACACCTTC
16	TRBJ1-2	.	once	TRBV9	CASSVTGFPTNYGYTF	TGTGCCAGCAGCGTAACAGGGTTTCCCACTAACTATGGCTACACCTTC
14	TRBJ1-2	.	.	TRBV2	CASSVAKGTSGYTF	TGTGCCAGCAGTGTCGCGAAGGGGACTAGTGGCTACACCTTC
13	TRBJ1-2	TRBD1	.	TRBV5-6	CASSVGTEHGYTF	TGTGCCAGCAGCGTCGGGACAGAGCATGGCTACACCTTC
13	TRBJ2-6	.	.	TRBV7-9	CASSFGGENVLTF	TGTGCCAGCAGCTTTGGCGGGGAAAACGTCCTGACTTTC
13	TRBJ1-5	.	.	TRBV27	CASSFERNQPQHF	TGTGCCAGCAGTTTCGAGAGAAATCAGCCCCAGCATTTT
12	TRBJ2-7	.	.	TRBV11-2	CASSLESLEQYF	TGTGCCAGCAGCCTGGAGAGCCTCGAGCAGTACTTC
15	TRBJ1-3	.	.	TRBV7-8	CASSLVGNSGNTIYF	TGTGCCAGCAGCTTAGTAGGGAACTCTGGAAACACCATATATTTT
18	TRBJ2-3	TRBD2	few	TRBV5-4	CASSLVGRLAGDSDTQYF	TGTGCCAGCAGCTTGGTGGGGCGACTAGCGGGAGACTCAGATACGCAGTATTTT
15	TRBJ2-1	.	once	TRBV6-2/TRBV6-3	CASSYTVFSYNEQFF	TGTGCCAGCAGTTACACAGTATTTTCCTACAATGAGCAGTTCTTC
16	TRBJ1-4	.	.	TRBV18	CASSLNAGTENEKLFF	TGTGCCAGCTCACTGAATGCAGGGACGGAAAATGAAAAACTGTTTTTT
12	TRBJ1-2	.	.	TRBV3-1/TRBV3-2	CASSQDSSGYTF	TGTGCCAGCAGCCAAGACAGTAGTGGCTACACCTTC
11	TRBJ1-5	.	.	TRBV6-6	CAGRGNQPQHF	TGTGCCGGGAGGGGCAATCAGCCCCAGCATTTT
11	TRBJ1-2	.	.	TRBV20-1	CSAFAGGGYTF	TGCAGTGCTTTCGCAGGAGGTGGCTACACCTTC
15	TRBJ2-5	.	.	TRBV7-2	CASSSRAGTVETQYF	TGTGCCAGCAGCTCGCGGGCGGGTACCGTAGAGACCCAGTACTTC
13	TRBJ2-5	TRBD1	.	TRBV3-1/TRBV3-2	CASVGQVVETQYF	TGTGCCAGCGTCGGACAGGTTGTCGAGACCCAGTACTTC
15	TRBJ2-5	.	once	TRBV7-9	CASSRGTANQETQYF	TGTGCCAGCAGCCGTGGGACGGCCAACCAAGAGACCCAGTACTTC
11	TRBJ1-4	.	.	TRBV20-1	CSARTRDRLFF	TGCAGTGCTAGAACACGCGACAGGCTGTTTTTT
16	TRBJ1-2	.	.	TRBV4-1	CASSQAVMGGLYGYTF	TGCGCCAGCAGCCAAGCCGTAATGGGGGGACTCTATGGCTACACCTTC
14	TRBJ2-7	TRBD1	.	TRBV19	CASSAYRGTYEQYF	TGTGCCAGTAGCGCATACAGGGGTACCTACGAGCAGTACTTC
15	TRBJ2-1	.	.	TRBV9	CASSPMRSAANEQFF	TGTGCCAGCAGCCCGATGAGGTCGGCGGCCAATGAGCAGTTCTTC
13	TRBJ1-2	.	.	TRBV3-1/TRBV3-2	CASSQRGANGYTF	TGTGCCAGCAGCCAACGGGGGGCGAATGGCTACACCTTC
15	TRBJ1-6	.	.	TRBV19	CASSIVSSRNSPLHF	TGTGCCAGTAGTATAGTATCGTCTAGGAATTCACCCCTCCACTTT
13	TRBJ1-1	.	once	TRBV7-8	CASSLMGSTEAFF	TGTGCCAGCAGCTTAATGGGAAGCACTGAAGCTTTCTTT
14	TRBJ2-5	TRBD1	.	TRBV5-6	CASSPGTASETQYF	TGTGCCAGCAGCCCCGGGACAGCGTCCGAGACCCAGTACTTC
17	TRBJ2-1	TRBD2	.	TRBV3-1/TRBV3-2	CASSPILAVRSYNEQFF	TGTGCCAGCAGCCCGATCCTAGCGGTAAGATCCTACAATGAGCAGTTCTTC
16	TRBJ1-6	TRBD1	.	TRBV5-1	CASSSGQGGSNSPLHF	TGCGCCAGCAGTTCCGGACAGGGAGGGAGTAATTCACCCCTCCACTTT
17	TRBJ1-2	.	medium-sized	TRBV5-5	CASSGPADSPYNYGYTF	TGTGCCAGCAGCGGGCCCGCGGACAGCCCTTATAACTATGGCTACACCTTC
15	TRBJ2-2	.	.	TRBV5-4	CASSFVFGDTGELFF	TGTGCCAGCAGCTTTGTTTTTGGGGACACCGGGGAGCTGTTTTTT
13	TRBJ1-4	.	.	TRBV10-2	CASQSGMDEKLFF	TGCGCCAGCCAGTCCGGGATGGATGAAAAACTGTTTTTT
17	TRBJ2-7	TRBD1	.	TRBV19	CASSIQQTGTIPYEQYF	TGTGCCAGTAGTATCCAGCAGACAGGGACGATCCCCTACGAGCAGTACTTC
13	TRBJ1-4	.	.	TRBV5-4	CASSLEEDEKLFF	TGTGCCAGCAGCTTGGAGGAGGATGAAAAACTGTTTTTT
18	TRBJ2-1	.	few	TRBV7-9	CASSLVRDPYSSYNEQFF	TGTGCCAGCAGCTTGGTCCGGGACCCTTATAGCTCCTACAATGAGCAGTTCTTC
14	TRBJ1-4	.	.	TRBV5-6	CASSPIATNEKLFF	TGTGCCAGCAGCCCAATTGCAACTAATGAAAAACTGTTTTTT
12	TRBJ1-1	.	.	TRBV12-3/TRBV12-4	CASSLGYDRAFF	TGTGCCAGCAGTTTAGGGTACGATCGGGCTTTCTTT
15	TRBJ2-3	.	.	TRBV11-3	CASSSRPSSTDTQYF	TGTGCCAGCAGCTCACGGCCCTCTAGCACAGATACGCAGTATTTT
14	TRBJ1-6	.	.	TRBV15	CATSREQGNSPLHF	TGTGCCACCAGCAGAGAGCAGGGGAATTCACCCCTCCACTTT
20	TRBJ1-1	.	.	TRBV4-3	CASSQDPSLGGANANTEAFF	TGCGCCAGCAGCCAAGATCCGAGTCTTGGGGGGGCGAATGCGAACACTGAAGCTTTCTTT
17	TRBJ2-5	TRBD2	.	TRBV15	CATSRDPLAGGKETQYF	TGTGCCACCAGCAGAGATCCTCTAGCGGGGGGAAAAGAGACCCAGTACTTC
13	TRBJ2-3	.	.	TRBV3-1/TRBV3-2	CASSQDSTDTQYF	TGTGCCAGCAGCCAGGACAGCACAGATACGCAGTATTTT
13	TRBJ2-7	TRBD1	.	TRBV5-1	CASSSGQGYEQYF	TGCGCCAGCAGCTCCGGACAGGGCTACGAGCAGTACTTC
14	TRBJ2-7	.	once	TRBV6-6	CASSFSDSSYEQYF	TGTGCCAGCAGTTTCTCGGACAGCTCCTACGAGCAGTACTTC
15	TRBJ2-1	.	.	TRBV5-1	CASSPAPPAGNEQFF	TGCGCCAGCAGCCCGGCCCCACCAGCGGGCAATGAGCAGTTCTTC
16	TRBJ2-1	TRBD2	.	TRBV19	CASSIWLAAAYNEQFF	TGTGCCAGTAGTATTTGGCTAGCGGCGGCCTACAATGAGCAGTTCTTC
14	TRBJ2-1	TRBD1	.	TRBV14	CASSRDRGTGEQFF	TGTGCCAGCAGCCGGGACAGGGGAACTGGTGAGCAGTTCTTC
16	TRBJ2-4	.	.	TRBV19	CASSATGHIAKNIQYF	TGTGCCAGTAGTGCCACGGGGCATATAGCCAAAAACATTCAGTACTTC
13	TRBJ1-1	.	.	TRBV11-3	CASSLAPNTEAFF	TGTGCCAGCAGCTTAGCGCCGAACACTGAAGCTTTCTTT
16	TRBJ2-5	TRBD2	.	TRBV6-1	CASSDLAGGGQETQYF	TGTGCCAGCAGTGACCTAGCGGGGGGTGGACAAGAGACCCAGTACTTC
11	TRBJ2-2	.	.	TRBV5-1	CASRSSGELFF	TGCGCCAGCCGCAGCTCCGGGGAGCTGTTTTTT
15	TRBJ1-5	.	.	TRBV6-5	CASSTVDGFNQPQHF	TGTGCCAGCAGCACAGTTGACGGTTTCAATCAGCCCCAGCATTTT
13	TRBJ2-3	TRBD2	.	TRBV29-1	CSVGTSGANTQYF	TGCAGCGTGGGGACTAGCGGGGCAAATACGCAGTATTTT
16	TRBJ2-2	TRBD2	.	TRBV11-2	CASSQLAGGPTGELFF	TGTGCCAGCAGTCAACTAGCGGGAGGGCCTACCGGGGAGCTGTTTTTT
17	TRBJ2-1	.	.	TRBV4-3	CASRRDISGNLYNEQFF	TGCGCCAGCAGACGCGATATCAGCGGAAACCTCTACAATGAGCAGTTCTTC